The 16 T cell receptor beta chains listed next were all sequenced from one sample in a study of Graves' ophthalmopathy and Graves' hyperthyroidism. CDR3 regions of TCR beta were amplified from RNA transcripts. Amplification began with first-round RT-PCR using HTBI primers, then second-round multiplex PCR was performed. TCRdb fed the multiplex PCR reads into MiXCR, producing one record per CDR3 protein. The sample lists 150,000 or so distinct CDR3 sequences, about 40% occurring once. The sequencing input was peripheral blood. Every receptor here comes from a woman in her forties with Graves' ophthalmopathy.

Many counts were recorded for this clonotype. This rearrangement joins TRBV12-3 or TRBV12-4 to TRBJ2-2, with TRBD2 identical over 11 bases. V dropped 0 bases and J dropped 4; count of bases not matched to a gene: 4. This CDR3 spans 17 amino acids. The chain's CDR3 is CASSLAVLAGVTGELFF. The DNA for the CDR3 is TGTGCCAGCAGTTTAGCAGTACTAGCGGGAGTCACCGGGGAGCTGTTTTTT.

The sample holds many counts of this clonotype. The chain is built from TRBV7-9 and TRBJ2-7; D gene unclear. This CDR3 is built from 14 residues. Germline loops: CDR1 SEHNR, CDR2 FQNEAQ (reference sequence). The germline V and J ends were trimmed by 5 bases and 2 bases, with 13 bases remaining between them. CDR3: CASSNTPATYEQYF. In DNA, the CDR3 is TGTGCCAGCAGCAACACCCCGGCGACCTACGAGCAGTACTTC. Complete variable domain (other parts from reference TRBV7-9 and TRBJ2-7): DTGVSQNPRHKITKRGQNVTFRCDPISEHNRLYWYRQTLGQGPEFLTYFQNEAQLEKSRLLSDRFSAERPKGSFSTLEIQRTEQGDSAMYLCASSNTPATYEQYFGPGTRLTVT.

The CDR3 region is CASSPAGTSSYEQYF. Here the CDR3 DNA reads TGTGCCAGCAGCCCCGCCGGGACTAGCTCCTACGAGCAGTACTTC. The V and J genes are TRBV7-2 and TRBJ2-7, with 8 bases matching TRBD2. The length of the CDR3 is 15 residues. Trimming cost V 5 bases and J 0 bases; bases outside gene matches: 6. CDR1 is SGHTA, CDR2 FQGNSA, per germline.

This clonotype was counted ten times or more. V gene TRBV6-2 or TRBV6-3 combines with J gene TRBJ2-5; the D gene is possibly TRBD2 (5 bases). V was cut by 7 bases and J by 5 bases, with 14 bases left in between. CDR1 is MNHEY and CDR2 is SVGEGT in the germline V gene. The CDR3 contains 13 residues. CDR3 in DNA: TGTGCCAGCATCCCCAGCGGAGAGGAGACCCAGTACTTC. Translated: CASIPSGEETQYF.

The J gene is TRBJ1-6, the V gene TRBV9, with D tentatively TRBD1 (5 bases). The CDR3 loop spans 15 amino acids. Germline CDR1 and CDR2: SGDLS and YYNGEE. The V and J ends lost 0 bases and 5 bases respectively, with 9 bases between them. The DNA of the CDR3 is TGTGCCAGCAGCGTAGCACAGGCGGATAATTCACCCCTCCACTTT. As protein: CASSVAQADNSPLHF.

This chain joins TRBV15 and TRBJ2-5, with TRBD1 matching 9 bases. V lost 5 bases to trimming and J lost 4 bases; unmatched junction nucleotides: 5. Germline V gene lookup returns CDR1 LNHNV and CDR2 YYDKDF (reference sequence). This CDR3 has 14 amino acids. This CDR3 is CATSPDRGLETQYF. In DNA form, the CDR3 reads TGTGCCACCAGCCCTGACAGGGGGTTAGAGACCCAGTACTTC.

This chain connects TRBV28 to TRBJ1-3, with a possible D match to TRBD1 (5 bases). This CDR3 spans 16 amino acids. CDR1 MDHEN and CDR2 SYDVKM come from the germline V gene. V lost 5 bases to trimming and J lost 0 bases, with 14 bases between them. In DNA form, the CDR3 reads TGTGCCAGCAGTCTTTTAGGGGCCAACTCTGGAAACACCATATATTTT. Translation: CASSLLGANSGNTIYF.

Concerning this clonotype: It may be a read error: a sequence one base away is much more abundant. The CDR3 loop is CASGLLPTGQNTEAFF. The CDR3 DNA sequence: TGCGCCAGCGGCCTCCTACCGACGGGGCAAAACACTGAAGCTTTCTTT. The J gene is TRBJ1-1, the V gene TRBV4-3; D is possibly TRBD1 (5 bases). V was shortened by 8 bases and J by 2 bases, with 21 bases between the two germline ends. The CDR3 runs to 16 residues. Germline CDR1 and CDR2: LGHNA and YSLEER.

This clonotype was seen ten or more times. V usage is TRBV19 and J usage is TRBJ1-1; no definite D call. The CDR3 spans 14 residues. The V and J ends lost 1 base and 1 base respectively, with 7 bases between them. Per germline, CDR1 LNHDA and CDR2 SQIVND (reference sequence). In DNA, the CDR3 is TGTGCCAGTAGTATAGTCGGCAAGAACACTGAAGCTTTCTTT. Protein sequence: CASSIVGKNTEAFF.

In this sample, this clonotype turned up many times. The chain uses TRBV11-2 and TRBJ2-7, with 14 bases matching TRBD2. V was clipped by 0 bases and J by 0 bases; unmatched bases: 7. Germline V lookup: CDR1 SGHAT, CDR2 FQNNGV. The CDR3 contains 19 residues. CDR3 bases: TGTGCCAGCAGCTTAGAAGTGGGACTAGCGGGAGTTCACTCCTACGAGCAGTACTTC. Its protein product is CASSLEVGLAGVHSYEQYF.

This clonotype was picked up many times. The J gene is TRBJ2-7, the V gene TRBV20-1, with TRBD2 identical over 7 bases. Trimming removed 5 bases from V and 3 bases from J; junction bases left unmatched: 10. The CDR3 runs 14 residues. The germline V gene has CDR1 DFQATT and CDR2 SNEGSKA (reference sequence). The CDR3 nucleotides are TGCAGTGCTCGTGGGGCTAGCGGAAACTACGAGCAGTACTTC. Translating gives CSARGASGNYEQYF.

The genes are TRBV4-3 and TRBJ2-7, with 7 positions matching TRBD1. CDR1 LGHNA and CDR2 YSLEER come from the germline V gene. This CDR3 comprises 14 residues. Trimming removed 1 base from V and 4 bases from J; junction bases left unmatched: 4. CDR3 in amino acids: CASSQAMTGYEQYF. The CDR3, as DNA: TGCGCCAGCAGCCAAGCTATGACAGGGTACGAGCAGTACTTC.

There are many counts of this clonotype. The chain combines TRBV7-3 with TRBJ1-1, with D unresolved. The CDR3 contains 13 residues. Trimming removed 3 bases from V and 5 bases from J, with 10 bases in between. Germline V lookup: CDR1 SGHTA, CDR2 FQGTGA. The CDR3 DNA reads as TGTGCCAGCAGCTTCATGGAATCGACTGAAGCTTTCTTT. It encodes CASSFMESTEAFF.

This clonotype was seen ten or more times. This chain connects TRBV28 to TRBJ2-7, with TRBD1 matching 9 bases. Germline V CDR1 and CDR2: MDHEN, SYDVKM. V was pared by 7 bases and J by 4 bases, with 8 bases of the junction left unmatched. CDR3 length: 14 residues. The CDR3 DNA sequence: TGTGCCAGCAACAAACAGGGGGCCCTTTACGAGCAGTACTTC. Protein product: CASNKQGALYEQYF. The entire variable domain, with the rest obtained from reference TRBV28 and TRBJ2-7, is as follows: DVKVTQSSRYLVKRTGEKVFLECVQDMDHENMFWYRQDPGLGLRLIYFSYDVKMKEKGDIPEGYSVSREKKERFSLILESASTNQTSMYLCASNKQGALYEQYFGPGTRLTVT.

This clonotype was found many times. The genes are TRBV7-9 and TRBJ1-1; no firm D call. The V end was cut by 5 bases, the J end by 1 base, with 14 bases between. The CDR3 is 15 residues long. From germline, CDR1 is SEHNR and CDR2 FQNEAQ (reference sequence). CDR3 sequence reads: CASSLPPTPNTEAFF. The CDR3 DNA reads as TGTGCCAGCAGCCTACCACCAACCCCGAACACTGAAGCTTTCTTT.

This clonotype has a count of ten or more. This chain joins TRBV18 and TRBJ2-5, with TRBD1 as a possible D gene (5 bases). V was pared by 0 bases and J by 5 bases, with 13 bases between. CDR1 is KGHSH, CDR2 LQKENI, per germline. This CDR3 comprises 15 residues. The CDR3 DNA follows: TGTGCCAGCTCACCACCGGTCCAGGGAAGGGAGACCCAGTACTTC. Its translation is CASSPPVQGRETQYF.